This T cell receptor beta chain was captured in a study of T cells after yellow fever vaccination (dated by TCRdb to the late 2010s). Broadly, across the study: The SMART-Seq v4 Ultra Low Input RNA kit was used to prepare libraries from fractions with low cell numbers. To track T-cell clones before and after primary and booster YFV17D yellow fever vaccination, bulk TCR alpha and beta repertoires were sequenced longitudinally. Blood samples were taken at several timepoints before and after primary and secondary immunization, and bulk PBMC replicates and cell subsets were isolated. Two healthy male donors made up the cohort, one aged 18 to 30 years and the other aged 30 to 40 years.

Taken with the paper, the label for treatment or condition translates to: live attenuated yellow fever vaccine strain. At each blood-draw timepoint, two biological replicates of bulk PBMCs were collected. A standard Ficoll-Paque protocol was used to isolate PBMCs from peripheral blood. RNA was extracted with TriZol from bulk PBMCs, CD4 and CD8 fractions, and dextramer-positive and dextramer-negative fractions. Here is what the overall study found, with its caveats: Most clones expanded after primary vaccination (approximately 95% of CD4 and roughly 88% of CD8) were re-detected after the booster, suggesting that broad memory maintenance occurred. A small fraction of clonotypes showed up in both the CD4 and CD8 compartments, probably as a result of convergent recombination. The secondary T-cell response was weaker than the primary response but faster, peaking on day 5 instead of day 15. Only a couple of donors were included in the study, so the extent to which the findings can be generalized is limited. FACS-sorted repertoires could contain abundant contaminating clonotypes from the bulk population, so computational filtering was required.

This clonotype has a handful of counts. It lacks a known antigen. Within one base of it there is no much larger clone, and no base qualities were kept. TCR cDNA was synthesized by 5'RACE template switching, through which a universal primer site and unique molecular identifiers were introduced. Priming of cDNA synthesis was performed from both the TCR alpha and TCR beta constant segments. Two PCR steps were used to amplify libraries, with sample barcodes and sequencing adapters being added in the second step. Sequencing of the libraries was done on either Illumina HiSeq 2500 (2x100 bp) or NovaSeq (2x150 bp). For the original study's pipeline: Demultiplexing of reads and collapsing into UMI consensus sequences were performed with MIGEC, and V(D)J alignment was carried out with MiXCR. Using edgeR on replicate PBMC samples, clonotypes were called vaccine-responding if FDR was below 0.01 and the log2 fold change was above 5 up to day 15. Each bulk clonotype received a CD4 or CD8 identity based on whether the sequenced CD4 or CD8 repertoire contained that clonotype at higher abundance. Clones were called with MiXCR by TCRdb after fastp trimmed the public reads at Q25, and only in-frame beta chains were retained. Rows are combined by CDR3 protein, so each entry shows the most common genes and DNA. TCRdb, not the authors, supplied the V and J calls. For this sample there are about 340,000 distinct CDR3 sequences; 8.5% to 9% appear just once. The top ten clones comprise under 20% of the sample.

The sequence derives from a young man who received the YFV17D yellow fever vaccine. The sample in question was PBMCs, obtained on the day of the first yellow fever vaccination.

The encoded CDR3 is CASSLVQALNTEAFF. The DNA sequence reads TGTGCCAGCAGCTTGGTTCAAGCTTTGAACACTGAAGCTTTCTTT. Rearrangement joined TRBV5-6 to TRBJ1-1; no D gene call is confident. The CDR3 contains 15 residues, cysteine and phenylalanine counted. Here the CDR3 DNA is all that survives: 45 bases in frame from base 1. At the junction V is shortened by 0 bases and J by 0 bases, with 9 bases in between. The germline V gene specifies SGHDT as CDR1 and YYEEEE as CDR2.